Below, 8 T cell receptor beta chains from the same sample are listed, as sequenced in a study of OX40 agonist ivuxolimab in advanced cancers. Library generation was performed with the immunoSEQ multiplex PCR assay. TCRdb provides this immuneACCESS table in a form limited to in-frame rearrangements. Some clones are lacking; in checked studies, under half of them reflect an unresolved V gene, and why the rest are absent is not known. The sample includes over 60,000 clones, with roughly 80% observed a single time. The top ten clonotypes cover over 6.5% of the sample. This specimen consisted of CD4+ or CD8+ T cells sorted from blood, obtained in a trial of the OX40 agonist ivuxolimab. The receptors were gathered from an adult with an advanced solid tumor such as melanoma, head and neck, liver or kidney cancer.

The genes are TRBV5-1 and TRBJ2-1; TRBD2 matches at 7 bases. The junction had 6 bases not matched to a gene; V was cut back by 0 bases and J by 0 bases. Germline CDR1 reads SGHRS; CDR2 reads YFSETQ. The CDR3 covers 17 residues. The CDR3, as DNA: TGCGCCAGCAGCTTGGCCGGGGGGACGAGCTCCTACAATGAGCAGTTCTTC. This encodes CASSLAGGTSSYNEQFF. Together with reference TRBV5-1 and TRBJ2-1, the CDR3 gives the full variable domain: KAGVTQTPRYLIKTRGQQVTLSCSPISGHRSVSWYQQTPGQGLQFLFEYFSETQRNKGNFPGRFSGRQFSNSRSEMNVSTLELGDSALYLCASSLAGGTSSYNEQFFGPGTRLTVL.

This clone was seen a few times. V and J are TRBV6-4 and TRBJ1-2, with 7 bases fitting TRBD1. The ends lost 6 bases at V and 0 bases at J; junction bases unmatched: 7. The germline gives CDR1 MRHNA, CDR2 SNTAGT. The CDR3 has 15 residues. The CDR3, as DNA: TGTGCCAGCAGCCCCGACAGGGCCTCTAACTATGGCTACACCTTC. Translating gives CASSPDRASNYGYTF.

The chain couples TRBV5-1 to TRBJ2-3; the match to TRBD1 covers 9 bases. J lost 4 bases, V lost 7 bases, and 7 bases had no gene match. The CDR3 consists of 14 residues. The V gene's germline CDR1 is SGHRS and CDR2 YFSETQ. The CDR3 reads CASGTGITADTQYF. DNA for the CDR3: TGCGCCAGCGGGACAGGGATCACCGCAGATACGCAGTATTTT.

This chain uses TRBV28 with TRBJ2-3, with D possibly matching TRBD2 (6 bases). The CDR3 sequence is 12 residues long. The V end lost 8 bases, the J end lost 2 bases, and 8 bases lay between the germline ends. The germline V gene encodes CDR1 MDHEN and CDR2 SYDVKM. CDR3 DNA sequence: TGTGCCAGCGGGGGGTTCACAGATACGCAGTATTTT. Encoded protein: CASGGFTDTQYF.

This chain uses TRBV7-6 with TRBJ2-2; possible D gene TRBD2, 6 bases. This CDR3 contains 17 residues. Germline-derived CDR1 and CDR2 are SGHVS and FNYEAQ. The ends were cut back, 2 bases at V and 8 bases at J, with 21 bases in the middle. The CDR3 loop is CASSLLLLGKGRGELFF. The CDR3 DNA reads TGTGCCAGCAGCTTATTGCTCCTTGGAAAAGGGAGGGGGGAGCTGTTTTTT. Complete variable domain (other parts from reference TRBV7-6 and TRBJ2-2): GAGVSQSPRYKVTKRGQDVALRCDPISGHVSLYWYRQALGQGPEFLTYFNYEAQQDKSGLPNDRFSAERPEGSISTLTIQRTEQRDSAMYRCASSLLLLGKGRGELFFGEGSRLTVL.

The chain employs TRBV9 and TRBJ1-2; TRBD1 agrees at 7 bases. In germline, CDR1 is SGDLS, CDR2 YYNGEE. CDR3 length: 14 residues. V dropped 4 bases and J dropped 5; count of bases not matched to a gene: 8. The CDR3 protein is CASSQGQSGYGYTF. The CDR3 coding sequence is TGTGCCAGCAGCCAGGGACAGAGTGGGTATGGCTACACCTTC.

This clone was seen a handful of times. V gene TRBV30 combines with J gene TRBJ1-1; 9 bases line up with TRBD1. The CDR3 has 16 residues. Germline trimming cut 1 base from V and 1 base from J; bases unmatched to any gene: 7. Germline values: CDR1 GTSNPN, CDR2 SVGIG (reference sequence). CDR3 sequence (DNA): TGTGCCTGGAGTGGCAAATCGGGACAGGGGAACACTGAAGCTTTCTTT. It translates to CAWSGKSGQGNTEAFF.

V is TRBV7-8 and J is TRBJ1-1; no clear D gene. V dropped 11 bases and J dropped 4 bases, with 11 bases sitting between them. The CDR3 is 11 residues long. In germline, CDR1 is SGHVS, CDR2 FQNEAQ. The CDR3 DNA follows: TGTGCCGGGATACGGGCCACTGAAGCTTTCTTT. Translating it yields CAGIRATEAFF.